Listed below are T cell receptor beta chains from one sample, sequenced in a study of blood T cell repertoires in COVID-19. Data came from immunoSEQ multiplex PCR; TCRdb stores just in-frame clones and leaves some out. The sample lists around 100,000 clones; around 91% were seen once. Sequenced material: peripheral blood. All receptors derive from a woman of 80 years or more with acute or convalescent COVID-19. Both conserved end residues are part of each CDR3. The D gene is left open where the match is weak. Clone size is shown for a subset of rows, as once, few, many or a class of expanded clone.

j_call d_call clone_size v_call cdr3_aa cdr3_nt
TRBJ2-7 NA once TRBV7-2 CASSLVRVGEQYF TGTGCCAGCAGCTTAGTCAGGGTAGGTGAGCAGTACTTC
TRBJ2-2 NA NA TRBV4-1 CASSQDWTGTGELFF TGCGCCAGCAGCCAAGATTGGACGGGGACCGGGGAGCTGTTTTTT
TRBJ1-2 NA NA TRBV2 CASSDRETNYGYTF TGTGCCAGCAGTGACAGGGAAACTAACTATGGCTACACCTTC
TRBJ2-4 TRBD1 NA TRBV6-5 CASSKTGEWGIQYF TGTGCCAGCAGCAAAACAGGGGAGTGGGGCATTCAGTACTTC
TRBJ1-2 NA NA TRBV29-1 CSVEGLGGYGYTF TGCAGCGTTGAAGGACTTGGCGGCTATGGCTACACCTTC
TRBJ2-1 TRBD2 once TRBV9 CASSPFWGGLNNEQFF TGTGCCAGCAGCCCCTTCTGGGGGGGACTAAACAATGAGCAGTTCTTC
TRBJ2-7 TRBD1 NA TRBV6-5 CASSPDRGFYEQYF TGTGCCAGCAGCCCCGACAGGGGGTTCTACGAGCAGTACTTC
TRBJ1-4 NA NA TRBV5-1 CASSPGRGDEKLFF TGCGCCAGCAGCCCGGGACGGGGGGATGAAAAACTGTTTTTT
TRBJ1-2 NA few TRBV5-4 CASSLGGGTRGYTF TGTGCCAGCAGTCTTGGGGGGGGCACTCGGGGCTACACCTTC
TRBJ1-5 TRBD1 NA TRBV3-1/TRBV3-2 CASSPGGSAQPQHF TGTGCCAGCAGCCCAGGGGGATCCGCCCAGCCCCAGCATTTT